What follows are 15 T cell receptor beta chains derived from one specimen sequenced in a study of beta chain features in type 1 diabetes. Study-wide results and limits: Within each of all four CD4+ subsets, Type 1 diabetes patients had TCRB CDR3s that were moderately but significantly shorter.

cDNA synthesis used the whole RNA isolate, giving expressed TCRB sequences. Clones were read by immunoSEQ multiplex PCR, and TCRdb kept only the in-frame ones, dropping some. Among about 710,000 clones, about 14% were seen once, and the ten largest hold less than 0.04%. The antigens of these receptors remain unknown. The sample consisted of naive CD4+ T cells from blood. The receptors stem from a man younger than 35 with type 1 diabetes.

The chain combines TRBV28 with TRBJ1-1; 8 bases agree with TRBD1. J lost 2 bases, V lost 6 bases, and 11 bases had no gene match. Germline V CDR1 and CDR2: MDHEN, SYDVKM. This CDR3 comprises 16 residues. The CDR3 loop reads CASRARTGRDNTEAFF. The CDR3 DNA sequence: TGTGCCAGCAGAGCACGGACAGGGCGGGATAACACTGAAGCTTTCTTT.

The rearrangement links TRBV9 to TRBJ2-5; TRBD2 matches 8 bases. CDR3 length equals 13 residues. Trimming at V came to 4 bases and at J to 10 bases, leaving 9 bases not matched to a gene. CDR1 is SGDLS, CDR2 YYNGEE, per germline. CDR3 in amino acids: CASSLGLEPGQYF. The CDR3 bases are TGTGCCAGCAGCTTGGGACTAGAGCCTGGCCAGTACTTC.

CDR3 amino acids: CAWSFRTGGANEKLFF. The CDR3 region has the DNA TGTGCCTGGAGTTTCAGGACAGGGGGCGCAAATGAAAAACTGTTTTTT. The chain couples TRBV30 to TRBJ1-4, with TRBD1 matching 11 bases. Germline CDR1 is GTSNPN and CDR2 is SVGIG (reference sequence). The CDR3 is 16 amino acids. J lost 5 bases, V lost 2 bases, and 7 bases had no gene match.

This chain connects TRBV30 to TRBJ1-6, with D perhaps TRBD1 (6 bases). CDR1 and CDR2 from the germline V gene are GTSNPN and SVGIG (reference sequence). The V gene lost 5 bases and the J gene lost 4 bases, with 6 bases spanning the gap. The CDR3 sequence is 12 residues long. Here the CDR3 reads CAWGQYNSPLHF. Written as DNA, the CDR3 is TGTGCCTGGGGACAGTATAATTCACCCCTCCACTTT.

On this clone: This sample also contains other DNA sequences that code for the same CDR3. The chain employs TRBV28 and TRBJ2-1, with D perhaps matching TRBD2 (6 bases). Germline lookup yields CDR1 MDHEN and CDR2 SYDVKM. V lost 3 bases to trimming and J lost 1 base, with 7 bases between them. The CDR3 runs 14 residues. DNA of the CDR3: TGTGCCAGCAGTTTGGGGGGTTCCTACAATGAGCAGTTCTTC. The encoded protein is CASSLGGSYNEQFF.

This clone was detected a few times. The rearrangement uses TRBV30 and TRBJ2-7; 9 positions match TRBD2. Looked up from germline, CDR1 is GTSNPN and CDR2 is SVGIG (reference sequence). V gave up 4 bases and J gave up 5 bases; unmatched junction bases: 12. The CDR3 has 15 amino acids. CDR3 sequence: CAWKAEAGGFDEQYF. DNA for the CDR3: TGTGCCTGGAAGGCCGAGGCGGGAGGGTTTGACGAGCAGTACTTC.

The chain links TRBV2 to TRBJ1-2; 11 nucleotides agree with TRBD1. Losses at the gene ends were 9 bases for V and 3 bases for J; bases not matched to a gene: 6. The CDR3 has 14 amino acids. CDR1 is SNHLY, CDR2 FYNNEI, per germline. The CDR3 sequence: CARARTGGDYGYTF. The CDR3 nucleotides read TGTGCCAGAGCCAGGACAGGGGGCGACTATGGCTACACCTTC.

V is TRBV29-1 and J is TRBJ2-2; D unclear. The CDR3 is 14 residues long. The V end lost 6 bases, the J end lost 4 bases, and 15 bases lay between the germline ends. Germline CDR1 SQVTM, CDR2 ANQGSEA. The CDR3 DNA reads as TGCAGCGTCGCTGGATACCGGTTCACCGGGGAGCTGTTTTTT. This encodes CSVAGYRFTGELFF.

A few counts support this clone. This chain connects TRBV7-2 to TRBJ2-3; possibly TRBD2 for D (6 bases). V was shortened by 5 bases and J by 0 bases, with 12 bases between the two germline ends. CDR3 length equals 15 residues. Germline assignment: CDR1 SGHTA and CDR2 FQGNSA. The CDR3 nucleotides read TGTGCCAGCAGCCCCCAGCGGGCCAGCACAGATACGCAGTATTTT. Its protein product is CASSPQRASTDTQYF.

This clone was counted only a few times. The rearrangement uses TRBV16 and TRBJ2-1, with D possibly matching TRBD2 (6 bases). Germline CDR1 reads KGHSY; CDR2 reads FQNENV. The CDR3 sequence is 15 residues long. The germline V and J ends were trimmed by 2 bases and 8 bases, with 16 bases remaining between them. The CDR3 reads CASSQRAGRFDEQFF. Here the CDR3 DNA reads TGTGCCAGCAGCCAACGGGCGGGGCGCTTCGATGAGCAGTTCTTC.

The rearrangement links TRBV13 to TRBJ2-7; the match to TRBD1 covers 7 bases. Trimming removed 8 bases from V and 4 bases from J; junction bases left unmatched: 11. This CDR3 comprises 14 residues. CDR1 PRHDT and CDR2 FYEKMQ come from the germline V gene (reference sequence). Here the CDR3 DNA reads TGTGCCAGCGACAGGGCACGCGAGGGATACGAGCAGTACTTC. Amino acids: CASDRAREGYEQYF.

CDR3 residues: CASSERASEAFF. Here the CDR3 DNA reads TGTGCCAGCAGTGAAAGGGCCAGCGAAGCTTTCTTT. The V and J genes are TRBV6-5 and TRBJ1-1, with D unresolved. CDR3 length: 12 residues. Germline loops: CDR1 MNHEY, CDR2 SVGAGI. V lost 5 bases and J 8 bases, leaving 12 bases between the germline ends.

This clone has only a few counts. This chain links TRBV15 with TRBJ2-1; 8 bases align to TRBD2. Germline-derived CDR1 and CDR2 are LNHNV and YYDKDF (reference sequence). Trimming took 0 bases from V and 4 from J; bases not matched to a gene: 11. The CDR3 loop spans 18 amino acids. The CDR3 nucleotides read TGTGCCACCAGCAGAGACCGTTTGTTGCGGGAGGTATACAATGAGCAGTTCTTC. Translating gives CATSRDRLLREVYNEQFF.

The chain recombines TRBV2 with TRBJ2-1; 12 bases agree with TRBD2. Looked up from germline, CDR1 is SNHLY and CDR2 is FYNNEI. V dropped 0 bases and J dropped 6; count of bases not matched to a gene: 0. There are 15 residues in the CDR3. The CDR3 nucleotides read TGTGCCAGCAGTGAAGCGGGACTAGCGGGCAATGAGCAGTTCTTC. As protein: CASSEAGLAGNEQFF.

This chain joins TRBV9 and TRBJ1-1, with 7 bases matching TRBD1. Germline CDR1 is SGDLS and CDR2 is YYNGEE. The V gene end was trimmed by 0 bases and the J gene end by 8 bases; junction bases not matched to a gene: 4. The CDR3 spans 13 residues. CDR3 in amino acids: CASSVVGDSEAFF. The CDR3 DNA sequence: TGTGCCAGCAGCGTAGTAGGGGACAGCGAAGCTTTCTTT.